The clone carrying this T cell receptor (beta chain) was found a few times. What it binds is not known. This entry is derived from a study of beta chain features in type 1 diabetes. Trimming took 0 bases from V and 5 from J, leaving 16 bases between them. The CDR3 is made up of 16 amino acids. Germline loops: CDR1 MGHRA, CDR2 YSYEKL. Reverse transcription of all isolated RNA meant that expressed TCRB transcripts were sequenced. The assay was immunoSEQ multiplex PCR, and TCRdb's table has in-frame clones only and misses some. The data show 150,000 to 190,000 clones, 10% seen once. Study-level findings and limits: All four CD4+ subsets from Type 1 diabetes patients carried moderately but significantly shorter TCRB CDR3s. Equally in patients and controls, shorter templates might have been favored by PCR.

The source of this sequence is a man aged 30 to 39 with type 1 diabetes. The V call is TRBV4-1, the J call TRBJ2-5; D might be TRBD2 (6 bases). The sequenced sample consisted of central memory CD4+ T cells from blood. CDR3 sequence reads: CASSQDAGREVETQYF. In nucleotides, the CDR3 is TGCGCCAGCAGCCAAGATGCGGGGCGCGAGGTTGAGACCCAGTACTTC.